These 30 T cell receptor beta chains were all obtained from the same sample, sequenced in a study of regulatory T cells in long-lasting Graves disease. Noted time point: newly diagnosed GD, antithyroid drugs for less than 3 months. PBMC-extracted RNA yielded the TCR library. According to the study, TCR beta libraries were built with iRepertoire HTBI primers and CDR3-region Arm-PCR. TCRdb fed the multiplex PCR reads into MiXCR, producing one record per CDR3 protein. The repertoire holds some 500,000 distinct CDR3 sequences, with roughly 12% as singletons. These records were also assigned to another study, of T cells in Graves' hyperthyroidism and ophthalmopathy.

Sequenced here: peripheral blood mononuclear cells (PBMCs), sampled at new diagnosis, from a patient treated with antithyroid drugs. The receptors originated from a man in his thirties or forties with Graves disease.

This clonotype has ten or more counts. J is TRBJ1-4 and V is TRBV12-3 or TRBV12-4, with D possibly matching TRBD1 (5 bases). The CDR3 spans 13 residues. The ends were cut back, 6 bases at V and 8 bases at J, with 13 bases in the middle. CDR3 residues: CASSLLGDEKLFF. The CDR3 bases are TGTGCCAGCAGCCTCTTGGGGGACGAAAAACTGTTTTTT.

This clonotype was recorded many times. The chain joins TRBV11-2 to TRBJ2-5; D might be TRBD2 (5 bases). Germline lookup yields CDR1 SGHAT and CDR2 FQNNGV. This CDR3 contains 14 residues. Trimming shortened V by 5 bases and J by 5 bases, and 15 bases separated the two germline ends. CDR3: CASSQLVRAETQYF. The CDR3 DNA reads TGTGCCAGCAGCCAACTAGTGCGGGCGGAGACCCAGTACTTC.

The sample holds a few counts of this clonotype. The rearrangement links TRBV27 to TRBJ2-3; D is perhaps TRBD2 (6 bases). Germline loops: CDR1 MNHEY, CDR2 SMNVEV (reference sequence). Trimming stripped 9 bases from V and 7 bases from J, with 20 bases between. The CDR3 contains 14 residues. The CDR3: CASSGTGEINTQYF. Here the CDR3 DNA reads TGTGCCAGTTCCGGGACTGGGGAGATTAATACGCAGTATTTT.

This clonotype came up many times. The V and J genes are TRBV12-3 or TRBV12-4 and TRBJ1-2, with 11 bases identical to TRBD1. The CDR3 contains 15 residues. The V segment lost 3 bases and the J segment 5 bases; nucleotides outside the gene matches: 5. The CDR3 is CASSLDRDRGYGYTF. Written as DNA, the CDR3 is TGTGCCAGCAGTTTGGATAGGGACAGGGGGTATGGCTACACCTTC.

This clonotype was detected only a few times. A much larger clone lies one base from this, so it may be a read error. J is TRBJ2-7 and V is TRBV28, with D possibly matching TRBD2 (7 bases). Germline CDR1 is MDHEN and CDR2 is SYDVKM. There are 14 residues in the CDR3. The V end lost 3 bases, the J end lost 8 bases, and 17 bases lay between the germline ends. The CDR3 coding sequence is TGTGCCAGCAGTTTCTTGGGGGGGCAATACAAGCAGTACTTC. Translation gives CASSFLGGQYKQYF.

This clonotype was seen at least ten times. V is TRBV5-1 and J is TRBJ2-3; D is possibly TRBD1 (6 bases). Germline V gives CDR1 SGHRS, CDR2 YFSETQ. This CDR3 region has 13 residues. Trimming cost V 2 bases and J 14 bases, with 18 bases left between them. CDR3 nucleotides: TGCGCCAGCAGCTTACCCGGGACACATGATTTGTATTTT. This codes for CASSLPGTHDLYF.

This chain connects TRBV20-1 to TRBJ1-1; D uncertain. In germline, CDR1 is DFQATT, CDR2 SNEGSKA (reference sequence). The CDR3 runs 14 residues. Deletions cut 1 base from V and 4 bases from J, with 13 bases between. CDR3: CSARVRNGRTEAFF. CDR3 sequence (DNA): TGCAGTGCTAGAGTTCGGAACGGCCGCACTGAAGCTTTCTTT.

The chain has TRBV7-3 and TRBJ2-1; D not resolved. The ends were cut back, 4 bases at V and 9 bases at J, with 10 bases in the middle. CDR1 is SGHTA, CDR2 FQGTGA, per germline. This CDR3 spans 12 amino acids. CDR3 residues: CASSSSSLEQFF. The CDR3 DNA reads as TGTGCCAGCAGCTCGAGTAGCCTTGAGCAGTTCTTC.

This clonotype showed up many times. The rearrangement uses TRBV7-2 and TRBJ2-1; 13 positions match TRBD2. The CDR3 runs 14 residues. Germline V gene sequence: CDR1 SGHTA, CDR2 FQGNSA. Trimming at V came to 7 bases and at J to 10 bases, leaving 7 bases not matched to a gene. For the CDR3, the DNA is TGTGCCAGCATTGTGGGACTAGCGGGAAGGGAGCAGTTCTTC. It translates to CASIVGLAGREQFF.

This clonotype has ten or more counts. The chain employs TRBV30 and TRBJ2-4, with 8 positions matching TRBD2. V was pared by 3 bases and J by 9 bases, with 4 bases of the junction left unmatched. The germline V gene encodes CDR1 GTSNPN and CDR2 SVGIG (reference sequence). CDR3 length: 12 amino acids. Here the CDR3 reads CAWSGTSSIQYF. The CDR3 nucleotides read TGTGCCTGGAGCGGGACTAGTAGCATTCAGTACTTC.

This clonotype was seen ten or more times. The chain uses TRBV7-9 and TRBJ2-1, with TRBD2 matching 12 bases. V lost 5 bases to trimming and J lost 9 bases; unmatched junction nucleotides: 11. This CDR3 contains 16 residues. Germline V CDR1 and CDR2: SEHNR, FQNEAQ (reference sequence). The CDR3 DNA is TGTGCCAGCAGCCCACCCCTAGCGGGAGGGCCTTTTGAGCAGTTCTTC. This codes for CASSPPLAGGPFEQFF.

This clonotype was observed many times. This chain joins TRBV29-1 and TRBJ2-7, with 8 bases identical to TRBD2. Germline V gives CDR1 SQVTM, CDR2 ANQGSEA. With 6 bases clipped from V and 7 bases from J, the junction kept 5 bases outside the gene matches. The CDR3 has 11 residues. This CDR3 is CSVRLAIEQYF. As DNA, the CDR3 is TGCAGCGTCAGACTAGCGATAGAGCAGTACTTC.

This clonotype was observed many times. The V gene is TRBV6-5, the J gene TRBJ2-5; D remains ambiguous. This CDR3 contains 13 residues. CDR1 MNHEY and CDR2 SVGAGI come from the germline V gene. V lost 2 bases and J 4 bases, leaving 8 bases between the germline ends. This CDR3 is CASSYRVRETQYF. In DNA form, the CDR3 reads TGTGCCAGCAGTTACAGGGTTAGAGAGACCCAGTACTTC.

This clonotype was recorded at least ten times. V usage is TRBV7-2 and J usage is TRBJ2-7; D remains ambiguous. V was clipped by 1 base and J by 6 bases, with 13 bases between them. This CDR3 is 14 amino acids long. CDR1 and CDR2 (germline): SGHTA, FQGNSA. Written as DNA, the CDR3 is TGTGCCAGCAGCTTAGGGAGAGCCTCTGGCGAGCAGTACTTC. Translation: CASSLGRASGEQYF.

This clonotype was counted at least ten times. CDR3 in DNA: TGTGCCAGCAGTGAATGGAGGGAGGGTGGCAATGAGCAGTTCTTC. Its translation: CASSEWREGGNEQFF. The V and J genes are TRBV2 and TRBJ2-1; TRBD2 aligns across 7 bases. The germline gives CDR1 SNHLY, CDR2 FYNNEI. The CDR3 covers 15 residues. The trim removed 2 bases at V and 6 bases at J, leaving 7 bases unmatched.

This clonotype was seen many times. The J gene is TRBJ2-1, the V gene TRBV28; D is perhaps TRBD1 or TRBD2 (5 bases each). Trimming took 4 bases from V and 15 from J, leaving 19 bases between them. Germline CDR1 MDHEN, CDR2 SYDVKM. The CDR3 consists of 13 residues. CDR3 sequence reads: CASSSGTRVRWFF. CDR3 DNA: TGTGCCAGCAGTTCCGGGACGCGGGTTCGTTGGTTCTTC.

The CDR3 nucleotides read TGCGCCAGCAGCCAATCCTCTAGCGGGAGGGCCGAGTATGAGCAGTTCTTC. Translated, it gives CASSQSSSGRAEYEQFF. The J gene is TRBJ2-1, the V gene TRBV4-1, with 12 bases matching TRBD2. This CDR3 spans 17 amino acids. V was pared by 2 bases and J by 8 bases, with 10 bases of the junction left unmatched. CDR1 and CDR2 (germline): MGHRA, YSYEKL.

This clonotype turned up a few times. The V and J genes are TRBV9 and TRBJ2-5; a possible D gene is TRBD2 (5 bases). V shed 0 bases and J shed 3 bases, with 9 bases lying between them. Germline CDR1 reads SGDLS; CDR2 reads YYNGEE. The CDR3 spans 14 residues. CDR3 loop: CASSVGVSEETQYF. The DNA of the CDR3 is TGTGCCAGCAGCGTAGGGGTTAGCGAAGAGACCCAGTACTTC.

This clonotype was seen only a few times. One end of the junction does not line up with germline, which may come from a read error. The chain couples TRBV3-1 to TRBJ2-3; 8 nucleotides agree with TRBD2. Germline V lookup: CDR1 LGHDT, CDR2 YNNKEL (reference sequence). The CDR3 spans 17 residues. The CDR3 protein is CAGSAVFREGSTDTQYF. The CDR3 DNA sequence: TGTGCCGGCAGCGCCGTCTTCCGGGAGGGTAGCACAGATACGCAGTATTTT.

This clonotype was counted many times. The chain combines TRBV24-1 with TRBJ2-3, with unresolved D. The CDR3 totals 14 residues. Germline V gene data show CDR1 as KGHDR and CDR2 as SFDVKD. Trimming stripped 3 bases from V and 2 bases from J, with 8 bases between. This CDR3 is CATSDSAATDTQYF. As DNA, the CDR3 is TGTGCCACCAGTGATAGTGCAGCCACAGATACGCAGTATTTT.

The sample holds many counts of this clonotype. The V call is TRBV20-1, the J call TRBJ2-7, with 9 bases that match TRBD2. Looked up from germline, CDR1 is DFQATT and CDR2 is SNEGSKA (reference sequence). The length of the CDR3 is 16 residues. Trimming took 1 base from V and 5 from J; bases not matched to a gene: 12. The CDR3 region is CSARVAASGNFHEQYF. Here the CDR3 DNA reads TGCAGTGCTAGAGTGGCGGCTAGCGGGAATTTCCACGAGCAGTACTTC.

Ten or more counts support this clonotype. V and J are TRBV11-2 and TRBJ2-7; D gene ambiguous. The CDR3 runs 12 residues. Germline V gene lookup returns CDR1 SGHAT and CDR2 FQNNGV. V lost 1 base to trimming and J lost 5 bases, with 6 bases between them. The CDR3 DNA follows: TGTGCCAGCAGCTTAGTTTACGACGAGCAGTACTTC. This encodes CASSLVYDEQYF.

This clonotype was counted only a few times. This chain connects TRBV4-1 to TRBJ2-3; 8 nucleotides match TRBD2. CDR3 size: 18 residues. J gave up 1 base and V 6 bases, and 15 bases lay outside the gene matches. Germline loops: CDR1 MGHRA, CDR2 YSYEKL. CDR3 amino acids: CASRRGASGPLRTDTQYF. CDR3 nucleotide sequence: TGCGCCAGCAGGAGGGGGGCTAGCGGGCCTCTACGCACAGATACGCAGTATTTT.

A few counts support this clonotype. In DNA form, the CDR3 reads TGTGCCACGGGGGGAGGTTCCTACGAGCAGTACTTC. It codes for CATGGGSYEQYF. The chain links TRBV10-3 to TRBJ2-7; 7 bases fit TRBD2. CDR3 length: 12 amino acids. Looked up from germline, CDR1 is ENHRY and CDR2 is SYGVKD. With 10 bases clipped from V and 1 base from J, the junction kept 4 bases outside the gene matches.

This clonotype occurred many times. The rearrangement uses TRBV7-8 and TRBJ1-4, with 12 bases identical to TRBD1. The CDR3 length is 15 residues. V trimming: 7 bases; J trimming: 7 bases; junction bases outside the gene matches: 7. The germline CDR1 and CDR2 sequences are SGHVS and FQNEAQ. The CDR3 spells CASTLGQGAREKLFF. The CDR3 DNA reads TGTGCCAGCACCCTGGGACAGGGGGCACGTGAAAAACTGTTTTTT.

This clonotype turned up a few times. The chain is built from TRBV7-2 and TRBJ2-7; D might be TRBD2 (6 bases). CDR1 and CDR2 from the germline V gene are SGHTA and FQGNSA. This CDR3 region has 16 residues. V lost 5 bases, J lost 3 bases, and 20 bases lay in between. As DNA, the CDR3 is TGTGCCAGCAGCACCCGTGGGGGGACTCCTGGCTACGAGCAGTACTTC. It codes for CASSTRGGTPGYEQYF.

There are many counts of this clonotype. The V call is TRBV12-3 or TRBV12-4, the J call TRBJ1-1; D is perhaps TRBD1 (6 bases). Trimming took 5 bases from V and 7 from J, leaving 14 bases between them. This CDR3 contains 13 residues. CDR3 region: CASSPWTANEAFF. The CDR3 DNA follows: TGTGCCAGCAGTCCTTGGACAGCCAATGAAGCTTTCTTT.

A single count supports this clonotype. A read error is possible here, since a much larger clone lies one base away. V usage is TRBV6-2 or TRBV6-3 and J usage is TRBJ2-1; 9 bases match TRBD2. CDR1 and CDR2 from the germline V gene are MNHEY and SVGEGT. V trimming: 11 bases; J trimming: 5 bases; junction bases outside the gene matches: 7. The CDR3 totals 13 residues. DNA of the CDR3: TGTGCCTTGGGAGCGGGAGGCAACAATGAGCAGTTCTTC. Its translation: CALGAGGNNEQFF.

This clonotype turned up a few times. The J gene is TRBJ1-1, the V gene TRBV30; D remains unclear. The CDR3 length is 18 residues. Germline CDR1 reads GTSNPN; CDR2 reads SVGIG (reference sequence). V shed 7 bases and J shed 1 base, with 28 bases lying between them. The CDR3 region is CAYLTWARQSARNTEAFF. In DNA, the CDR3 is TGTGCCTACCTTACTTGGGCACGGCAGTCAGCAAGGAACACTGAAGCTTTCTTT.

At least ten counts were recorded for this clonotype. The chain has TRBV11-3 and TRBJ2-1; D gene unclear. Germline V gene data show CDR1 as SGHNT and CDR2 as YENEEA. The CDR3 is made up of 13 amino acids. V lost 5 bases, J lost 8 bases, and 13 bases lay in between. CDR3 DNA sequence: TGTGCCAGCAGCCTCATATATGGCGATGAGCAGTTCTTC. It yields the protein CASSLIYGDEQFF.